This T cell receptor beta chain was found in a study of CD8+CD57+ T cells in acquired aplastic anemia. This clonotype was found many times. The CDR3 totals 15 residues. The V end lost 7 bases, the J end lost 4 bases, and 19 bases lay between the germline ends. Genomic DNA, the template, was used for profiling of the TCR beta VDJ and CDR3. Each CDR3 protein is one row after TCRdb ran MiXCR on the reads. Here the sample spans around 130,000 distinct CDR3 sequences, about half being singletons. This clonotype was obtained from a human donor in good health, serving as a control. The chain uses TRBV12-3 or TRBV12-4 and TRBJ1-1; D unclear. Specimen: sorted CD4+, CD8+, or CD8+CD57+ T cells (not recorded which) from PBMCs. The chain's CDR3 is CASTITSPGVTEAFF. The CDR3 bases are TGTGCCAGCACCATAACGAGCCCTGGGGTCACTGAAGCTTTCTTT.